This T cell receptor (beta chain) came from a study of T cell responses to AZD1222 COVID-19 vaccine. V lost 1 base to trimming and J lost 6 bases, with 14 bases between them. Germline CDR1 SGHTA, CDR2 FQGNSA. This CDR3 contains 15 residues. The method was immunoSEQ multiplex PCR; TCRdb's version includes in-frame clones alone and lacks a portion of them. There are approximately 150,000 clones in the sample; 80% to 90% occur only once, and 5.1% lies in the top ten. The origin of this receptor is an adult in good health. The material sequenced was peripheral blood, taken on day 0 of AZD1222 vaccination. The gene calls are TRBV7-2 and TRBJ2-3; TRBD2 might be the D (6 bases). This chain's CDR3 is CASSLVVGRADTQYF. In nucleotides, the CDR3 is TGTGCCAGCAGCTTAGTCGTCGGGAGAGCTGATACGCAGTATTTT. The full variable domain, completed using reference TRBV7-2 and TRBJ2-3, is GAGVSQSPSNKVTEKGKDVELRCDPISGHTALYWYRQSLGQGLEFLIYFQGNSAPDKSGLPSDRFSAERTGGSVSTLTIQRTQQEDSAVYLCASSLVVGRADTQYFGPGTRLTVL.